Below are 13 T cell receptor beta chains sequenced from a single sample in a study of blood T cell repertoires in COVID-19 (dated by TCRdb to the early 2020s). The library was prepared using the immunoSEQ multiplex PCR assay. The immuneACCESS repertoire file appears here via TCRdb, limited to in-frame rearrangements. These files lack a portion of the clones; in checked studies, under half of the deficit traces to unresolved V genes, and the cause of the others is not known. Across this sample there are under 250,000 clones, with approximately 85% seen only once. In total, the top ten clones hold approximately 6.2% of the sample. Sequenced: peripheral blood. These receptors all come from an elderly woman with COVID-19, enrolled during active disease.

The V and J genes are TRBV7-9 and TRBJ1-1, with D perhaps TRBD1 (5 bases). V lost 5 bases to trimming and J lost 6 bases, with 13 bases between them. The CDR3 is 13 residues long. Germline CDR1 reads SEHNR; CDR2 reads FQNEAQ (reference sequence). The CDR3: CASSVRGFAEAFF. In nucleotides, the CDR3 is TGTGCCAGCAGCGTTCGGGGGTTCGCTGAAGCTTTCTTT. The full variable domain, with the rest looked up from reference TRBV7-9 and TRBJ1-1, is DTGVSQNPRHKITKRGQNVTFRCDPISEHNRLYWYRQTLGQGPEFLTYFQNEAQLEKSRLLSDRFSAERPKGSFSTLEIQRTEQGDSAMYLCASSVRGFAEAFFGQGTRLTVV.

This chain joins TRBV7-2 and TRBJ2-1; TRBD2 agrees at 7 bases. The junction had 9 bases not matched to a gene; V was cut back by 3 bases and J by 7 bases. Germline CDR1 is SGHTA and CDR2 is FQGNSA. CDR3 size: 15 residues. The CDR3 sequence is CASSFRGQRGNEQFF. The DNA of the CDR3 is TGTGCCAGCAGCTTCAGAGGGCAGCGGGGAAATGAGCAGTTCTTC.

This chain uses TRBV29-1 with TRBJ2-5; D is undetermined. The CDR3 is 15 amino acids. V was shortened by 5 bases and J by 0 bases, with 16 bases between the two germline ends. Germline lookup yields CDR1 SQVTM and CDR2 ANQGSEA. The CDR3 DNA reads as TGCAGCGTTCGCGATGGTGGGCCGTACCAAGAGACCCAGTACTTC. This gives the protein CSVRDGGPYQETQYF.

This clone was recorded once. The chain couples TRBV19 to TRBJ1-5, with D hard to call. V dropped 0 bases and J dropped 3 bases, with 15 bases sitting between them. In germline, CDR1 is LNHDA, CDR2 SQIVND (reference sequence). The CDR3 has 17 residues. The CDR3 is CASSIDYRTPTNQPQHF. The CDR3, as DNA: TGTGCCAGTAGTATAGATTATCGCACTCCAACCAATCAGCCCCAGCATTTT.

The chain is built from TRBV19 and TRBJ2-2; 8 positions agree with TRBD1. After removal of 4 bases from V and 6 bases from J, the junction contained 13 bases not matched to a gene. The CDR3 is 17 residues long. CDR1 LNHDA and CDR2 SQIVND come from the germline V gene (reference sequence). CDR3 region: CASSKDQGAWSAGELFF. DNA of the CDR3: TGTGCCAGTAGTAAGGACCAGGGGGCTTGGTCGGCCGGGGAGCTGTTTTTT.

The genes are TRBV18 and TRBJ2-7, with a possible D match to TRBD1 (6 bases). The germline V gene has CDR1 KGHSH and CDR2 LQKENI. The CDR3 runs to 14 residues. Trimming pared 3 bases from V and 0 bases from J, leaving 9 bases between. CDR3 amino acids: CASSPQGSSYEQYF. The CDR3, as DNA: TGTGCCAGCTCACCCCAGGGGAGCTCCTACGAGCAGTACTTC.

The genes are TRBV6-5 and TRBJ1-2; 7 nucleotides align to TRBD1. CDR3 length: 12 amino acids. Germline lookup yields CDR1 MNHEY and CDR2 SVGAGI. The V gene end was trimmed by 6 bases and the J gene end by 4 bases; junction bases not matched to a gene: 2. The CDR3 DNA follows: TGTGCCAGCAGCGGGACAGTCTATGGCTACACCTTC. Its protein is CASSGTVYGYTF.

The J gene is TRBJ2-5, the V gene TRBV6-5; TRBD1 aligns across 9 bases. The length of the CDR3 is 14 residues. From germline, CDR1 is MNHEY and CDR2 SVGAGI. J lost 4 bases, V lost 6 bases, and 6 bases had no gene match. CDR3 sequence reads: CASRKGQGRETQYF. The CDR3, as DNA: TGTGCCAGCAGGAAGGGACAGGGAAGAGAGACCCAGTACTTC.

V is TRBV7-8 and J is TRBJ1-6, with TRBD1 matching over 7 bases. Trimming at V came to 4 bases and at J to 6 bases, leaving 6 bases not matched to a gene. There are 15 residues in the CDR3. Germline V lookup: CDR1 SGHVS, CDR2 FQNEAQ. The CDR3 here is CASSSVGQTNSPLHF. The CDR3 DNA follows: TGTGCCAGCAGCTCGGTGGGACAGACTAATTCACCCCTCCACTTT.

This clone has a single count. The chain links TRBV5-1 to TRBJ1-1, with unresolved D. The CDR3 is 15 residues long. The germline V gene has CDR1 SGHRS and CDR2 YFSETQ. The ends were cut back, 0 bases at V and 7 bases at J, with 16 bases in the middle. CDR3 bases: TGCGCCAGCAGCTTGGCCCCCCTGGCGGGAAATGAAGCTTTCTTT. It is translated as CASSLAPLAGNEAFF.

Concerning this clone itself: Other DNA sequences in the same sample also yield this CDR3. Written as DNA, the CDR3 is TGTGCCAGCAGCCCAACCGGGGGGTCCTACAATGAGCAGTTCTTC. This codes for CASSPTGGSYNEQFF. The chain links TRBV7-2 to TRBJ2-1, with 7 positions matching TRBD2. The length of the CDR3 is 15 residues. Germline assignment: CDR1 SGHTA and CDR2 FQGNSA. V trimming: 5 bases; J trimming: 1 base; junction bases outside the gene matches: 5.

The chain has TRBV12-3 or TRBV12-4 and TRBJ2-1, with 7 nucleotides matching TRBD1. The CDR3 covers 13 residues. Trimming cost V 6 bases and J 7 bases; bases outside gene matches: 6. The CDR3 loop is CASRQGPGNEQFF. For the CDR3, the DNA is TGTGCCAGCAGACAGGGGCCGGGTAATGAGCAGTTCTTC.

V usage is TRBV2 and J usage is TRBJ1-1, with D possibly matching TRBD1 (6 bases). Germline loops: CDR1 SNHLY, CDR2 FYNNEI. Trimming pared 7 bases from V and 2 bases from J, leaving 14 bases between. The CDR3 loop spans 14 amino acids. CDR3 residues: CASKTQGENTEAFF. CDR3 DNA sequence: TGTGCCAGCAAAACACAGGGAGAAAACACTGAAGCTTTCTTT.